This T cell receptor (beta chain) derives from a study of cytomegalovirus exposure and HLA in healthy donors. As for the study in general: In a previous analysis, 110 million or so unique TCR beta sequences were found from approximately 180 million T cells. General study findings and limits: Highly shared sequence variants in one cluster were likely a sequencing artifact.

PCR primers comprised 60 Vbeta and 13 Jbeta primers. Authors' analysis steps: Approximately 72 million unique TCR beta chains, around 11 million of them shared, were counted by a later analysis. Assay: immunoSEQ multiplex PCR; the TCRdb copy retains only in-frame clones and omits some. The V and J calls and clone size come from that table; D and trimming were worked out from the DNA. The sample lists around 120,000 clones, roughly 80% seen once, with approximately 2.5% in the top ten. This CDR3 has 13 residues. Trimming took 4 bases from V and 0 from J, leaving 7 bases between them. Germline V lookup: CDR1 SGHKS, CDR2 YYEKEE (reference sequence). As regards this clone: Its antigen is unknown.

All donors participated as healthy donors of bone marrow. This TCR came from a woman aged 40 to 49 in good health and CMV-seropositive. The material sequenced was PBMCs. The chain recombines TRBV5-5 with TRBJ1-1; no definite D call. The CDR3 DNA reads TGTGCCAGCAGCCTGCGGATGAACACTGAAGCTTTCTTT. As protein: CASSLRMNTEAFF.